Listed here are 22 T cell receptor beta chains from one sample, sequenced in a study of blood T cells in healthy people across ages. Primed by a sample-barcoded 5' primer and a J-beta primer mix, a second PCR proceeded for roughly 6 to 12 cycles. In TCRdb, the 5' RACE reads were re-called with MiXCR into one record per CDR3 protein. Of some 1.5 million distinct CDR3 sequences in the sample, over 25% are singletons; the top ten hold 6.5% to 8.5%. The sequencing sample was made of blood. The receptors originated from a woman aged 25 to 39 in good health.

The chain has TRBV5-1 and TRBJ2-1; 8 positions match TRBD2. This CDR3 region has 16 residues. V was pared by 4 bases and J by 7 bases, with 13 bases of the junction left unmatched. Per germline, CDR1 SGHRS and CDR2 YFSETQ. The DNA of the CDR3 is TGCGCCAGCAGCGGAAGTCCGGGACTAGGAGGTAATGAGCAGTTCTTC. The encoded protein is CASSGSPGLGGNEQFF.

V and J are TRBV27 and TRBJ2-7; 8 bases map to TRBD2. CDR3 length equals 17 residues. Germline V lookup: CDR1 MNHEY, CDR2 SMNVEV (reference sequence). With V trimmed by 3 bases and J by 0 bases, 10 bases remained unmatched. This chain's CDR3 is CASSFLHTSGLSYEQYF. CDR3 bases: TGTGCCAGCAGTTTCCTCCATACTAGCGGACTCTCCTACGAGCAGTACTTC.

This clonotype was observed a few times. This sequence joins TRBV7-8 and TRBJ2-7; TRBD1 aligns across 7 bases. Germline V gives CDR1 SGHVS, CDR2 FQNEAQ. The CDR3 consists of 13 residues. V lost 8 bases and J lost 6; bases outside the gene matches: 10. In nucleotides, the CDR3 is TGTGCCAGCGGTTTCCTACAGGGGCGCGAGCAGTACTTC. This sequence encodes CASGFLQGREQYF.

The chain has TRBV28 and TRBJ2-5; TRBD2 matches at 9 bases. Trimming removed 7 bases from V and 5 bases from J; junction bases left unmatched: 11. CDR1 is MDHEN and CDR2 is SYDVKM in the germline V gene. The CDR3 runs to 15 residues. This CDR3 reads CASIGASGIWETQYF. The CDR3, as DNA: TGTGCCAGCATCGGGGCTAGCGGGATATGGGAGACCCAGTACTTC.

As concerns this clonotype: This may be a read error: a much more frequent sequence differs by one nucleotide. The chain employs TRBV29-1 and TRBJ2-1; TRBD2 aligns across 8 bases. CDR3 length: 13 amino acids. V was pared by 1 base and J by 9 bases, with 5 bases of the junction left unmatched. Germline V gene data show CDR1 as SQVTM and CDR2 as ANQGSEA. The CDR3 sequence: CSVEAGGPSEQFF. The CDR3 DNA follows: TGCAGCGTTGAAGCGGGGGGGCCGAGTGAGCAGTTCTTC.

The chain couples TRBV2 to TRBJ1-4; 7 bases map to TRBD1. Trimming at V came to 6 bases and at J to 0 bases, leaving 4 bases not matched to a gene. Per germline, CDR1 SNHLY and CDR2 FYNNEI. This CDR3 is 15 amino acids long. CDR3 loop: CASSTGTATNEKLFF. The CDR3 coding sequence is TGTGCCAGCAGCACGGGGACAGCAACTAATGAAAAACTGTTTTTT.

Concerning this clonotype: A much larger clone lies a single base off, so this may be a read error. The chain is built from TRBV12-3 or TRBV12-4 and TRBJ2-1, with D uncertain. The CDR3 has 18 residues. Trimming shortened V by 7 bases and J by 10 bases, and 32 bases separated the two germline ends. The CDR3 DNA is TGTGCCAGCACTCCTCCCTCAGCCCAATGGGTTAACACCTACGAGCAGTTCTTC. Its translation: CASTPPSAQWVNTYEQFF.

V usage is TRBV6-6 and J usage is TRBJ2-7, with 8 bases matching TRBD2. Per the germline V gene, CDR1 is MNHNY and CDR2 is SVGAGI (reference sequence). V lost 5 bases and J lost 7; bases outside the gene matches: 10. This CDR3 region has 14 residues. CDR3 sequence reads: CASSPLGRGEEQYF. DNA of the CDR3: TGTGCCAGCAGTCCGCTGGGGCGGGGGGAGGAGCAGTACTTC.

The chain has TRBV20-1 and TRBJ2-1, with D possibly matching TRBD2 (6 bases). This CDR3 region has 15 residues. V lost 6 bases and J lost 13, with 28 bases in between. Germline values: CDR1 DFQATT, CDR2 SNEGSKA (reference sequence). In DNA, the CDR3 is TGCAGTGCAGCGCGGGAAGATGCCTACCAAGAGACCCAGTTCTTC. Its translation: CSAAREDAYQETQFF.

This clonotype was recorded a few times. The V and J genes are TRBV5-1 and TRBJ2-5; 7 bases match TRBD2. Germline loops: CDR1 SGHRS, CDR2 YFSETQ. The J segment lost 3 bases and the V segment lost 4 bases, leaving 9 bases of the junction unmatched. This CDR3 has 15 amino acids. The CDR3 sequence: CASSSSGLGEETQYF. In nucleotides, the CDR3 is TGCGCCAGCAGCAGTAGCGGGCTGGGGGAAGAGACCCAGTACTTC.

This chain uses TRBV29-1 with TRBJ1-2; D uncertain. CDR1 SQVTM and CDR2 ANQGSEA come from the germline V gene. Trimming took 5 bases from V and 7 from J, leaving 23 bases between them. The CDR3 loop spans 15 amino acids. The CDR3 sequence is CSVKNEDSWGGGYTF. CDR3 nucleotide sequence: TGCAGCGTTAAAAATGAGGACTCTTGGGGAGGTGGCTACACCTTC. The full variable domain, in which reference TRBV29-1 and TRBJ1-2 provide the parts outside the CDR3, is SAVISQKPSRDICQRGTSLTIQCQVDSQVTMMFWYRQQPGQSLTLIATANQGSEATYESGFVIDKFPISRPNLTFSTLTVSNMSPEDSSIYLCSVKNEDSWGGGYTFGSGTRLTVV.

The chain has TRBV12-3 or TRBV12-4 and TRBJ1-6; D ambiguous. The CDR3 runs to 13 residues. V was trimmed by 6 bases and J by 7 bases, leaving 10 bases between them. The CDR3 bases are TGTGCCAGCAGGCCACGGCTAAATTCACCCCTCCACTTT. Amino acids: CASRPRLNSPLHF.

Written as DNA, the CDR3 is TGTGCCAGCAGTACTCCCCTCGGGGCTAGCGGGGGCTCAGATACGCAGTATTTT. Translation gives CASSTPLGASGGSDTQYF. The chain is built from TRBV6-5 and TRBJ2-3, with 10 bases matching TRBD2. V lost 5 bases to trimming and J lost 4 bases; unmatched junction nucleotides: 15. This CDR3 is 18 amino acids long. CDR1 is MNHEY and CDR2 is SVGAGI in the germline V gene.

The V call is TRBV7-2, the J call TRBJ1-2, with a tentative D call TRBD1 (6 bases). CDR1 is SGHTA and CDR2 is FQGNSA in the germline V gene. V dropped 2 bases and J dropped 7 bases, with 14 bases sitting between them. CDR3 length: 14 residues. The CDR3 DNA sequence: TGTGCCAGCAGCTTAAGCCGTGGGGGCGGTGGCTACACCTTC. This codes for CASSLSRGGGGYTF.

This clonotype has a count of ten or more. V and J are TRBV18 and TRBJ2-5; 7 bases match TRBD1. Trimming removed 2 bases from V and 0 bases from J; junction bases left unmatched: 0. Germline V gene data show CDR1 as KGHSH and CDR2 as LQKENI. This CDR3 contains 14 residues. The DNA for the CDR3 is TGTGCCAGCTCACCAACAGGGGACCAAGAGACCCAGTACTTC. Its translation is CASSPTGDQETQYF.

To note about this clonotype: At one boundary the junction diverges from the germline segment, which might be a read error. This chain links TRBV7-9 with TRBJ2-3; possibly TRBD2 for D (6 bases). The germline V gene encodes CDR1 SEHNR and CDR2 FQNEAQ (reference sequence). The CDR3 is 15 residues long. As DNA, the CDR3 is TGCGCCAGCAGCCTTGGCGGGGAAGGCACAGATACGCAGTATTTT. This gives the protein CASSLGGEGTDTQYF.

The rearrangement joins TRBV20-1 to TRBJ2-4; D gene unclear. V lost 6 bases to trimming and J lost 0 bases, with 15 bases between them. Germline CDR1 DFQATT, CDR2 SNEGSKA (reference sequence). The CDR3 loop spans 15 amino acids. The DNA of the CDR3 is TGCAGTGCAACGAGATCCGGTTTAGCCAAAAACATTCAGTACTTC. As protein: CSATRSGLAKNIQYF.

The CDR3 DNA is TGCAGCGCTCCGGGACAGCCGAACACTGAAGCTTTCTTT. Protein sequence: CSAPGQPNTEAFF. This chain uses TRBV29-1 with TRBJ1-1; 7 positions agree with TRBD1. Germline V gene sequence: CDR1 SQVTM, CDR2 ANQGSEA. This CDR3 comprises 13 residues. V lost 7 bases, J lost 1 base, and 6 bases stayed unmatched.

V is TRBV6-6 and J is TRBJ1-6, with 8 bases fitting TRBD1. From germline, CDR1 is MNHNY and CDR2 SVGAGI (reference sequence). The CDR3 covers 15 residues. Trimming removed 5 bases from V and 5 bases from J; junction bases left unmatched: 5. The CDR3 loop reads CASSPTGVNNSPLHF. In nucleotides, the CDR3 is TGTGCCAGCAGTCCGACAGGGGTAAATAATTCACCCCTCCACTTT.

The J gene is TRBJ1-1, the V gene TRBV5-1; 8 nucleotides match TRBD1. J lost 9 bases, V lost 4 bases, and 8 bases had no gene match. CDR1 SGHRS and CDR2 YFSETQ come from the germline V gene. This CDR3 spans 13 amino acids. The CDR3 DNA reads as TGCGCCAGCAGCGCCGGACAGGGCTGCAAAGCTTTCTTT. Translating it yields CASSAGQGCKAFF.

J is TRBJ1-2 and V is TRBV5-1; perhaps TRBD1 as D (6 bases). Germline lookup yields CDR1 SGHRS and CDR2 YFSETQ. The CDR3 is made up of 14 amino acids. V lost 8 bases and J lost 4, with 18 bases in between. The DNA for the CDR3 is TGCGCCAGGGTCAGGGGCGCCGGCTTCTATGGCTACACCTTC. Protein product: CARVRGAGFYGYTF.

This clonotype showed up many times. The chain has TRBV6-6 and TRBJ2-6; D not resolved. Between the trimmed V and J ends, which lost 10 bases and 1 base, there was a span of 8 bases. Germline V gene data show CDR1 as MNHNY and CDR2 as SVGAGI (reference sequence). This CDR3 has 13 amino acids. The CDR3 nucleotides are TGTGCCACCCAGCTTTCTGGGGCCAACGTCCTGACTTTC. The encoded protein is CATQLSGANVLTF.